The T cell receptor beta chain described here comes from a study of PD-L1 blockade in urothelial cancer. Profiled with immunoSEQ multiplex PCR; TCRdb holds only in-frame clones, not every one. The repertoire holds 55,000 to 85,000 clones, with about 88% as singletons. Germline CDR1 reads ENHRY; CDR2 reads SYGVKD. The CDR3 runs 13 residues. V gave up 4 bases and J gave up 6 bases, with 10 bases separating them. This sample comprised PBMCs, obtained around atezolizumab (anti-PD-L1) treatment. The receptor's source is a man aged 55 to 70 with urothelial cancer. This chain links TRBV10-3 with TRBJ2-1; D uncertain. The CDR3 here is CAISGPRVNEQFF. The DNA of the CDR3 is TGTGCCATCAGTGGCCCCCGGGTCAATGAGCAGTTCTTC.